The 21 T cell receptor beta chains below were found in one sample sequenced in a study of control samples from healthy donors and cancer patients. Here immunoSEQ multiplex PCR was the method, and the copy in TCRdb shows in-frame clones only, minus some. The data show about 100,000 clones, approximately 95% seen once. Sequencing was performed on blood. The receptors were gathered from a man younger than 35 in good health.

The chain carries TRBV27 and TRBJ2-3; D remains ambiguous. Deletions cut 5 bases from V and 4 bases from J, with 16 bases between. CDR3 length: 15 amino acids. Germline assignment: CDR1 MNHEY and CDR2 SMNVEV (reference sequence). The CDR3 loop reads CASSHEGLGADTQYF. CDR3 DNA: TGTGCCAGCAGTCACGAAGGGCTTGGCGCAGATACGCAGTATTTT.

The count of this clone is one. V usage is TRBV2 and J usage is TRBJ2-5, with D unclear. Per the germline V gene, CDR1 is SNHLY and CDR2 is FYNNEI. Trimming took off 0 bases at V and 3 bases at J, with 11 bases between the two ends. The length of the CDR3 is 15 residues. In DNA form, the CDR3 reads TGTGCCAGCAGTGAAGCACCCCATTCGGAAGAGACCCAGTACTTC. Protein product: CASSEAPHSEETQYF.

This CDR3 is CASSSSWTGGDYNEQFF. CDR3 in DNA: TGCGCCAGCAGCTCTTCGTGGACAGGGGGCGACTACAATGAGCAGTTCTTC. The rearrangement uses TRBV5-1 and TRBJ2-1; 11 nucleotides agree with TRBD1. The V gene's germline CDR1 is SGHRS and CDR2 YFSETQ. CDR3 length: 17 amino acids. The ends lost 3 bases at V and 3 bases at J; junction bases unmatched: 8.

This chain links TRBV7-3 with TRBJ2-2; D unclear. The V and J ends lost 1 base and 0 bases respectively, with 9 bases between them. There are 16 residues in the CDR3. Germline CDR1 SGHTA, CDR2 FQGTGA. As DNA, the CDR3 is TGTGCCAGCAGCTTAAAAGGCGGCCCGAACACCGGGGAGCTGTTTTTT. It yields the protein CASSLKGGPNTGELFF.

This chain connects TRBV3-1 (or the pseudogene TRBV3-2) to TRBJ1-5; D gene ambiguous. The CDR3 has 14 amino acids. Per the germline V gene, CDR1 is LGHDT and CDR2 is YNNKEL (reference sequence). Trimming cost V 1 base and J 3 bases, with 7 bases left between them. In DNA, the CDR3 is TGTGCCAGCAGCCAAGGACGGACCAATCAGCCCCAGCATTTT. Translating gives CASSQGRTNQPQHF.

The rearrangement links TRBV7-2 to TRBJ1-2; no firm D call. The ends were cut back, 1 base at V and 6 bases at J, with 15 bases in the middle. This CDR3 has 15 residues. Germline values: CDR1 SGHTA, CDR2 FQGNSA. The CDR3 sequence: CASSLGVSPSDGYTF. The CDR3 coding sequence is TGTGCCAGCAGCTTAGGAGTGAGTCCCTCGGATGGCTACACCTTC.

The V and J genes are TRBV4-1 and TRBJ2-7; D is undetermined. The CDR3 runs 13 residues. Germline values: CDR1 MGHRA, CDR2 YSYEKL. Between the trimmed V and J ends, which lost 1 base and 1 base, there was a span of 5 bases. CDR3 sequence reads: CASSQVNSYEQYF. As DNA, the CDR3 is TGCGCCAGCAGCCAAGTTAATTCCTACGAGCAGTACTTC.

The CDR3 nucleotides read TGCAGTGCCCCGAGGGCTGAAGCTTTCTTT. This codes for CSAPRAEAFF. This rearrangement joins TRBV20-1 to TRBJ1-1; D unclear. Germline CDR1 is DFQATT and CDR2 is SNEGSKA (reference sequence). With 6 bases removed from V and 6 bases from J, the gap between germline ends came to 8 bases. This CDR3 is built from 10 residues.

The V call is TRBV4-1, the J call TRBJ1-1, with D unclear. The V and J ends lost 5 bases and 0 bases respectively, with 7 bases between them. The CDR3 covers 13 residues. The V gene's germline CDR1 is MGHRA and CDR2 YSYEKL. The CDR3 loop reads CASSTAMNTEAFF. DNA for the CDR3: TGCGCCAGCAGCACTGCCATGAACACTGAAGCTTTCTTT.

J is TRBJ2-2 and V is TRBV7-6; D gene ambiguous. The V gene's germline CDR1 is SGHVS and CDR2 FNYEAQ. This CDR3 spans 12 amino acids. The V end lost 1 base, the J end lost 6 bases, and 3 bases lay between the germline ends. The CDR3 region has the DNA TGTGCCAGCAGCTTAGTATCCGGGGAGCTGTTTTTT. Translating it yields CASSLVSGELFF.

The CDR3 is CAISESGRGYGYTF. The DNA for the CDR3 is TGTGCCATCAGTGAGTCTGGTCGGGGCTATGGCTACACCTTC. The chain combines TRBV10-3 with TRBJ1-2; no firm D call. The germline CDR1 and CDR2 sequences are ENHRY and SYGVKD. This CDR3 spans 14 amino acids. V lost 0 bases and J lost 4, with 9 bases in between.

This chain links TRBV19 with TRBJ1-1; D not certain. Germline lookup yields CDR1 LNHDA and CDR2 SQIVND (reference sequence). The CDR3 runs 13 residues. V dropped 6 bases and J dropped 1 base, with 9 bases sitting between them. Here the CDR3 reads CASREWQNTEAFF. The CDR3 DNA follows: TGTGCCAGTAGAGAGTGGCAGAACACTGAAGCTTTCTTT.

The chain links TRBV2 to TRBJ2-3; TRBD1 might be the D (6 bases). CDR1 is SNHLY, CDR2 FYNNEI, per germline. This CDR3 region has 16 residues. V was shortened by 1 base and J by 0 bases, with 11 bases between the two germline ends. This CDR3 reads CASSEDLGGSTDTQYF. For the CDR3, the DNA is TGTGCCAGCAGTGAAGATCTAGGGGGAAGCACAGATACGCAGTATTTT. The full variable domain, in which reference TRBV2 and TRBJ2-3 provide the parts outside the CDR3, is EPEVTQTPSHQVTQMGQEVILRCVPISNHLYFYWYRQILGQKVEFLVSFYNNEISEKSEIFDDQFSVERPDGSNFTLKIRSTKLEDSAMYFCASSEDLGGSTDTQYFGPGTRLTVL.

The chain combines TRBV6-1 with TRBJ1-2; D ambiguous. The CDR3 extends over 12 amino acids. V was shortened by 2 bases and J by 8 bases, with 9 bases between the two germline ends. CDR1 is MNHNS and CDR2 is SASEGT in the germline V gene. CDR3 nucleotide sequence: TGTGCCAGCAGTGAAATGGGTCAGGGCTACACCTTC. Translation: CASSEMGQGYTF.

Notes on this clone: A junction end diverges from the germline sequence, so it may reflect a read error. The rearrangement joins TRBV19 to TRBJ2-7, with D uncertain. Per the germline V gene, CDR1 is LNHDA and CDR2 is SQIVND (reference sequence). The CDR3 contains 12 residues. CDR3 amino acids: CASSTLSSEQYF. The DNA of the CDR3 is TGTGCCAGTAGTACCCTTTCCTCCGAGCAGTACTTC.

J is TRBJ2-2 and V is TRBV27; TRBD1 aligns across 11 bases. V lost 6 bases, J lost 4 bases, and 4 bases stayed unmatched. CDR3 size: 15 residues. Germline V lookup: CDR1 MNHEY, CDR2 SMNVEV (reference sequence). The CDR3 nucleotides are TGTGCCAGCAGCGGACAGGGGGCAGTCACCGGGGAGCTGTTTTTT. It translates to CASSGQGAVTGELFF.

This chain uses TRBV3-1 (or the pseudogene TRBV3-2) with TRBJ1-1; the D gene is possibly TRBD1 (6 bases). Germline assignment: CDR1 LGHDT and CDR2 YNNKEL (reference sequence). V gave up 0 bases and J gave up 7 bases, with 18 bases separating them. CDR3 length equals 16 residues. CDR3 sequence: CASSQEYRGAWGEAFF. The CDR3 coding sequence is TGTGCCAGCAGCCAAGAATATCGGGGGGCTTGGGGTGAAGCTTTCTTT.

The chain couples TRBV9 to TRBJ1-4; tentatively, D is TRBD1 (6 bases). The CDR3 extends over 17 amino acids. Germline CDR1 reads SGDLS; CDR2 reads YYNGEE. V was trimmed by 0 bases and J by 4 bases, leaving 16 bases between them. Here the CDR3 reads CASSVGGRGQHNEKLFF. The DNA for the CDR3 is TGTGCCAGCAGCGTAGGAGGTAGGGGACAACATAATGAAAAACTGTTTTTT.

The V call is TRBV6-6, the J call TRBJ1-1; no clear D. The CDR3 totals 11 residues. Trimming removed 7 bases from V and 10 bases from J, with 13 bases in between. The V gene's germline CDR1 is MNHNY and CDR2 SVGAGI (reference sequence). The CDR3 nucleotides read TGTGCCAGCAAAACTACAACTCGAGCTTTCTTT. Protein sequence: CASKTTTRAFF.

The rearrangement links TRBV18 to TRBJ2-1, with 8 bases aligning to TRBD2. The V and J ends lost 3 bases and 8 bases, in that order; junction bases with no gene match: 9. The CDR3 length is 15 residues. Germline V lookup: CDR1 KGHSH, CDR2 LQKENI. Written as DNA, the CDR3 is TGTGCCAGCTCACCCGGGGGACTCGGGAGGGATGAGCAGTTCTTC. Translating it yields CASSPGGLGRDEQFF.

The V call is TRBV7-9, the J call TRBJ2-2; no definite D call. V shed 6 bases and J shed 9 bases, with 14 bases lying between them. Germline V gene sequence: CDR1 SEHNR, CDR2 FQNEAQ (reference sequence). CDR3 size: 13 residues. CDR3 loop: CASSVAALRELFF. The CDR3 DNA follows: TGTGCCAGCAGTGTGGCGGCCCTCAGGGAGCTGTTTTTT. The complete variable domain, with remaining parts taken from reference TRBV7-9 and TRBJ2-2, reads DTGVSQNPRHKITKRGQNVTFRCDPISEHNRLYWYRQTLGQGPEFLTYFQNEAQLEKSRLLSDRFSAERPKGSFSTLEIQRTEQGDSAMYLCASSVAALRELFFGEGSRLTVL.